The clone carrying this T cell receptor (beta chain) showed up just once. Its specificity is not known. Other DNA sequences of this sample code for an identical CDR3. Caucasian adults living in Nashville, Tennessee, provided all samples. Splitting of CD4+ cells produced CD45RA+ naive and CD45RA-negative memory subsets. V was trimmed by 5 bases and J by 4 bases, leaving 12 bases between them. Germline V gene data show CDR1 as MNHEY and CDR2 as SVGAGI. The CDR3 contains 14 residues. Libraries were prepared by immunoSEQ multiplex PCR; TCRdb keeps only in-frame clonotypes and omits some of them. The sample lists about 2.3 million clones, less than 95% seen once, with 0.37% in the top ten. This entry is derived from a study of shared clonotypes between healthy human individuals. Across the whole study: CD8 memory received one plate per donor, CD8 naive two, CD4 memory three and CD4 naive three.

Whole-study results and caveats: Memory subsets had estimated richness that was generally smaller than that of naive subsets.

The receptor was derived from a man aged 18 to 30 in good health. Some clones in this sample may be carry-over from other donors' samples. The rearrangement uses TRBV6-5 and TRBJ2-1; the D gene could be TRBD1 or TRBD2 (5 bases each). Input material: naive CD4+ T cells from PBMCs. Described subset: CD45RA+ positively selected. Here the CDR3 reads CASSPRGAYNEQFF. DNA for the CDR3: TGTGCCAGCAGTCCCCGAGGGGCTTACAATGAGCAGTTCTTC.